Sequencing of this T cell receptor beta chain was carried out in a study of blood T cell repertoires in COVID-19. Whole-study context: Acute and convalescent COVID-19 specimens originated in the United States, Italy and Spain.

In the study's own analysis: Amplifying reference gene primers gave estimates of nucleated cell counts. Assay: immunoSEQ multiplex PCR; the TCRdb copy retains only in-frame clones and omits some. Clonal size and the V and J genes are those of that table, whereas D and trimming came from the DNA. The data contain roughly 100,000 clones, 70% to 90% of them singletons. The TCR was taken from a human donor in a cohort sampled during active COVID-19. The sequenced sample was peripheral blood.

CDR3: CASSQVFRGVYEQYF. CDR3 in DNA: TGTGCCAGCAGCCAAGTCTTCAGGGGGGTCTACGAGCAGTACTTC. The rearrangement links TRBV3-1 (or the pseudogene TRBV3-2) to TRBJ2-7, with D possibly TRBD1 on 7 matching bases. Germline V gives CDR1 LGHDT, CDR2 YNNKEL (reference sequence). The ends were cut back, 1 base at V and 3 bases at J, with 13 bases in the middle. This CDR3 has 15 residues.